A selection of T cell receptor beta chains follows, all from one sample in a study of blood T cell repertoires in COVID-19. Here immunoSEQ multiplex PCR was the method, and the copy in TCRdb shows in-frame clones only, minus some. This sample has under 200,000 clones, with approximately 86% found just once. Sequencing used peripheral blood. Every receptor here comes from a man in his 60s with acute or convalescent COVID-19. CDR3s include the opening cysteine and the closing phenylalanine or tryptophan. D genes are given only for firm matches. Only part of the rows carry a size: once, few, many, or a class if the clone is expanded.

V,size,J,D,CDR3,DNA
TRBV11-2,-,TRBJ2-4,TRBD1,CASSATGGTFVAIQYF,TGTGCCAGCAGCGCGACAGGGGGCACCTTTGTCGCCATTCAGTACTTC
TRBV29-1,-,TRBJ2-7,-,CSVASGGGEQYF,TGCAGCGTTGCCTCCGGGGGTGGGGAGCAGTACTTC
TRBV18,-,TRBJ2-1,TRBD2,CASATSGSYNEQFF,TGTGCCAGCGCTACTAGCGGCTCCTACAATGAGCAGTTCTTC
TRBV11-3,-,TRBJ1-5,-,CASSSKASTSTSNQPQHF,TGTGCCAGCAGCTCTAAAGCCTCCACCTCGACTTCTAATCAGCCCCAGCATTTT
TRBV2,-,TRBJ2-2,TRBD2,CASSGGRADTGELFF,TGTGCCAGCAGTGGGGGGAGGGCGGACACCGGGGAGCTGTTTTTT
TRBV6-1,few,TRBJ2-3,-,CASSDRGRRTDTQYF,TGTGCCAGCAGTGACAGGGGCCGACGCACAGATACGCAGTATTTT
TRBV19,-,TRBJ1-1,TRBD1,CASWTGGTPNTEAFF,TGTGCCAGTTGGACAGGGGGCACTCCGAACACTGAAGCTTTCTTT
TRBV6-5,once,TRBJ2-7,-,CAIETVPLYEQYF,TGTGCCATTGAGACAGTTCCGCTGTACGAGCAGTACTTC
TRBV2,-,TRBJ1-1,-,CASSVQWEAFF,TGTGCCAGCAGTGTACAGTGGGAAGCTTTCTTT
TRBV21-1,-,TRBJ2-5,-,CASSKGPGLAAETQYF,TGTGCCAGCAGCAAAGGTCCTGGACTAGCGGCAGAGACCCAGTACTTC
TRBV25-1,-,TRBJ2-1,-,CASSDSLSGGEQFF,TGTGCCAGCAGTGATTCCCTCTCCGGGGGAGAGCAGTTCTTC
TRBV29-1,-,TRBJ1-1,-,CSVVRGNTEAFF,TGCAGCGTTGTCCGGGGGAACACTGAAGCTTTCTTT
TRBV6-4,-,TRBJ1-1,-,CASMGGGQAFF,TGTGCCAGCATGGGAGGAGGGCAAGCTTTCTTT
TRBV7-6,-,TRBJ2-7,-,CASSLPGEPGEQYF,TGTGCCAGCAGCCTCCCGGGGGAGCCGGGTGAGCAGTACTTC
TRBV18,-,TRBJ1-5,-,CASSPAAGTQHF,TGTGCCAGCTCACCGGCGGCCGGAACCCAGCATTTT
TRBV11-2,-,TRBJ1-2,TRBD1,CASSLTVTGGYYGYTF,TGTGCCAGCAGCTTAACAGTGACAGGGGGCTACTATGGCTACACCTTC
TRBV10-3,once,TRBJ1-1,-,CAISESEFMNTEAFF,TGTGCCATCAGTGAGTCCGAGTTTATGAACACTGAAGCTTTCTTT
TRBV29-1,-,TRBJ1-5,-,CSVGVGAGNQPQHF,TGCAGCGTTGGGGTGGGGGCAGGGAATCAGCCCCAGCATTTT
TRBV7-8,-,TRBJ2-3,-,CASSLWAGSTDTQYF,TGTGCCAGCAGCTTATGGGCGGGTAGCACAGATACGCAGTATTTT
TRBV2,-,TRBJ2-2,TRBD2,CASSPGLAGLTGELFF,TGTGCCAGCAGTCCCGGACTAGCGGGACTCACCGGGGAGCTGTTTTTT
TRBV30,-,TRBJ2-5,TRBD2,CAWSRGGQETQYF,TGTGCCTGGAGCCGCGGGGGCCAAGAGACCCAGTACTTC
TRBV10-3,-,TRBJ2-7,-,CAINEGTSYEQYF,TGTGCCATCAACGAGGGAACCTCCTACGAGCAGTACTTC
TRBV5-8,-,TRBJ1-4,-,CASSLLGGTNEKLFF,TGTGCCAGCAGCTTGTTAGGGGGAACTAATGAAAAACTGTTTTTT
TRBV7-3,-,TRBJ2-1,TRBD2,CASSLTETSGRSLFF,TGTGCCAGCAGCTTAACTGAGACTAGCGGGAGAAGTCTGTTCTTC
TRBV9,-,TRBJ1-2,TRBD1,CASSAWDRSNYGYTF,TGTGCCAGCAGCGCCTGGGACAGGTCAAACTATGGCTACACCTTC
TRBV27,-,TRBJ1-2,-,CASSLRSRGGRISGYTF,TGTGCCAGCAGTTTACGCAGTAGAGGGGGACGAATTTCTGGCTACACCTTC
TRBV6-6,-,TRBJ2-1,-,CASSQRRDEQFF,TGTGCCAGCAGTCAACGGAGGGATGAGCAGTTCTTC
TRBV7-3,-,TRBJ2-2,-,CASSPTRDSKELFF,TGTGCCAGCAGCCCAACACGGGATTCCAAAGAGCTGTTTTTT
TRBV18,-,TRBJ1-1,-,CASSPPISVGAFF,TGTGCCAGCTCACCCCCGATATCTGTCGGAGCTTTCTTT
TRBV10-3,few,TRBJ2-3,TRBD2,CAISEWASGPTDTQYF,TGTGCCATCAGTGAGTGGGCTAGCGGTCCCACAGATACGCAGTATTTT
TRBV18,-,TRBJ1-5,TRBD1,CASSPRLGTGTQPQHF,TGTGCCAGCTCACCACGGCTCGGGACAGGCACTCAGCCCCAGCATTTT
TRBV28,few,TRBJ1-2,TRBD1,CASSFRTGGYGYTF,TGTGCCAGCAGTTTTCGGACAGGGGGCTATGGCTACACCTTC
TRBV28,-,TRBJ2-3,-,CASSLSGAGGFGDTQYF,TGTGCCAGCAGTTTATCAGGAGCGGGTGGCTTTGGGGATACGCAGTATTTT
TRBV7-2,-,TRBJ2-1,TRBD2,CASSLASLAGVGINEQFF,TGTGCCAGCAGCTTAGCTAGCCTAGCGGGAGTGGGGATCAATGAGCAGTTCTTC
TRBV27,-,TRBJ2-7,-,CASRQGASYEQYF,TGTGCCAGCAGACAAGGGGCCTCCTACGAGCAGTACTTC
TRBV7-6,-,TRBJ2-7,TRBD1,CASSCWDRRSYEQYF,TGTGCCAGCAGCTGTTGGGACAGGCGCTCCTACGAGCAGTACTTC
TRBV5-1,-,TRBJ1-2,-,CASSLFGGADGYTF,TGCGCCAGCAGCTTGTTTGGGGGCGCGGATGGCTACACCTTC
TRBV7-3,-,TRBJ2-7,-,CASSLNAGGEQYF,TGTGCCAGCAGCTTAAACGCAGGGGGGGAGCAGTACTTC
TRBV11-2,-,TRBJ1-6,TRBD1,CASSFFPTGQGNSPLHF,TGTGCCAGCAGCTTTTTCCCGACCGGACAGGGGAATTCACCCCTCCACTTT
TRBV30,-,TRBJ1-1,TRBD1,CAWSVQGAAEAFF,TGTGCCTGGAGTGTACAGGGGGCGGCTGAAGCTTTCTTT
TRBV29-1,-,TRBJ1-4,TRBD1,CSAETGGEKLFF,TGCAGCGCTGAGACAGGGGGTGAAAAACTGTTTTTT
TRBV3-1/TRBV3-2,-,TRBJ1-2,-,CASSQDGGAHGYTF,TGTGCCAGCAGCCAAGATGGGGGGGCGCATGGCTACACCTTC
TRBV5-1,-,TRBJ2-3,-,CASSLSAGRRTDTQYF,TGCGCCAGCAGCCTCTCGGCGGGTCGCCGCACAGATACGCAGTATTTT
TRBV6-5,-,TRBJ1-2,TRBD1,CASTGQGGNYGYTF,TGTGCCAGCACCGGACAGGGGGGTAACTATGGCTACACCTTC
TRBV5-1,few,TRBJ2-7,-,CASSFPDSYEQYF,TGCGCCAGCAGCTTCCCCGACAGCTACGAGCAGTACTTC
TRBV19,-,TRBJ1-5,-,CASTRTRGSGQPQHF,TGTGCCAGTACCAGAACCCGAGGCTCAGGGCAGCCCCAGCATTTT
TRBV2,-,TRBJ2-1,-,CASSEQVGKYLGNEQFF,TGTGCCAGCAGTGAACAGGTCGGGAAATACCTTGGGAATGAGCAGTTCTTC
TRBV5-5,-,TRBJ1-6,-,CASSLINNSPLHF,TGTGCCAGCAGCTTGATTAATAATTCACCCCTCCACTTT
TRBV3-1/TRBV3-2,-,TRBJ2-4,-,CASSLRLPINGGYKNIQYF,TGTGCCAGCAGCCTCCGTCTTCCGATAAATGGCGGGTACAAAAACATTCAGTACTTC
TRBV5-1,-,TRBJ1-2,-,CASSFGALSGGYGYTF,TGCGCCAGCAGCTTCGGAGCCCTGTCCGGGGGCTATGGCTACACCTTC
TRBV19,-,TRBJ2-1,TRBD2,CASSRGSGIFNEQFF,TGTGCCAGTAGTAGGGGTAGCGGGATATTCAATGAGCAGTTCTTC
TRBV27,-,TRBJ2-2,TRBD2,CASRRTGGTSGRATGELFF,TGTGCCAGCAGAAGGACAGGGGGGACTAGCGGGAGGGCCACCGGGGAGCTGTTTTTT